Given below is one TCR beta chain in context. The target antigen is unknown. The sample originates from a study of identical twins. Study-level findings and limits: Among beta out-of-frame sequences, excess sharing between twins appeared weaker. Researchers reported excess low generation probability among twin-shared out-of-frame alpha sequences.

Template switching (which added a universal primer site) was used, and cDNA carried unique molecular identifiers. TCRdb used MiXCR to reprocess the 5' RACE reads, holding one entry per CDR3 protein. This table holds under 250,000 distinct CDR3 sequences, 9.4% found once. V lost 4 bases and J 4 bases, leaving 17 bases between the germline ends. Germline CDR1 SGHRS, CDR2 YFSETQ. This CDR3 has 16 residues. Sequenced material: memory (CD45RO+) T cells sorted from blood. The sequence derives from a woman younger than 35 in good health. V gene TRBV5-1 combines with J gene TRBJ2-2; D may correspond to TRBD1 or TRBD2 (5 bases each). The CDR3 DNA reads as TGCGCCAGCAGCAATACACGGGGCGTTTTCACCGGGGAGCTGTTTTTT. Protein sequence: CASSNTRGVFTGELFF. Full variable domain (outside the CDR3, taken from reference TRBV5-1 and TRBJ2-2): KAGVTQTPRYLIKTRGQQVTLSCSPISGHRSVSWYQQTPGQGLQFLFEYFSETQRNKGNFPGRFSGRQFSNSRSEMNVSTLELGDSALYLCASSNTRGVFTGELFFGEGSRLTVL.